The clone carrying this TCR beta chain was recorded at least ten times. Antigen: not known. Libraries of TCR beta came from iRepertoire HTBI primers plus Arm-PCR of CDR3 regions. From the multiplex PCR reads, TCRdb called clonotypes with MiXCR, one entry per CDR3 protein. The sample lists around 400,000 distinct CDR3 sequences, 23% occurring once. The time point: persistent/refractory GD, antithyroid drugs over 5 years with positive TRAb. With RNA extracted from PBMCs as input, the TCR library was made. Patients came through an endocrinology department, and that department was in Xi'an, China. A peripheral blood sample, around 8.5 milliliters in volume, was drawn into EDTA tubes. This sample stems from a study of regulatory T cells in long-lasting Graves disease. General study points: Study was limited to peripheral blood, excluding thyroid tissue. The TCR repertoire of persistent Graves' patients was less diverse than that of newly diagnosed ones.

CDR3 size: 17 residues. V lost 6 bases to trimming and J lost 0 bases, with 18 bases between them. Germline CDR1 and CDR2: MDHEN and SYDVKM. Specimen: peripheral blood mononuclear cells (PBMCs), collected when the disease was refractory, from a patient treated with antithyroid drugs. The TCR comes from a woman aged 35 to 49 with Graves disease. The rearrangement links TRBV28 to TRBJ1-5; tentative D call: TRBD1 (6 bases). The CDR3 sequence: CASSNRVRAYSNQPQHF. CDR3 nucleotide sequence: TGTGCCAGCAGCAACAGGGTACGAGCATATAGCAATCAGCCCCAGCATTTT.